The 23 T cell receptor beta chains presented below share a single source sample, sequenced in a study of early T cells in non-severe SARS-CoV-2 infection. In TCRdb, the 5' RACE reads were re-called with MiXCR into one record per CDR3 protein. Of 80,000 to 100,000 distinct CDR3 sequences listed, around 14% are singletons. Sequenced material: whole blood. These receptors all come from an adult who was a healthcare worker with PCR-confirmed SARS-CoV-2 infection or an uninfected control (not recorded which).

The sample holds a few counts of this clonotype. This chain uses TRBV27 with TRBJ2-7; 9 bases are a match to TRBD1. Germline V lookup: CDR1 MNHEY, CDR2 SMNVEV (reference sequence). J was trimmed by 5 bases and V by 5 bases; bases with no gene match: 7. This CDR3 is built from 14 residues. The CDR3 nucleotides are TGTGCCAGCAGTGCTTACAGGGGGCAGGACGAGCAGTACTTC. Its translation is CASSAYRGQDEQYF.

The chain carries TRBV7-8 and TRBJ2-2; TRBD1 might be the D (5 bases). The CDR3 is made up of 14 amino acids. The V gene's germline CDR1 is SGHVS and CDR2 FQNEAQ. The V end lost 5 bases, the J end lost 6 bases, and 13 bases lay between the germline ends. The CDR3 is CASSTDGRAGELFF. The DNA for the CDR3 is TGTGCCAGCAGCACTGACGGCAGGGCCGGGGAGCTGTTTTTT.

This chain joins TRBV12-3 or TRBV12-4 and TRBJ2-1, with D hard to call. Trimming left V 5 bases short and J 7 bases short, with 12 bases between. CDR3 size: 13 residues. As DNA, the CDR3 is TGTGCCAGCAGTCACCCCTCGGGTAATGAGCAGTTCTTC. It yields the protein CASSHPSGNEQFF.

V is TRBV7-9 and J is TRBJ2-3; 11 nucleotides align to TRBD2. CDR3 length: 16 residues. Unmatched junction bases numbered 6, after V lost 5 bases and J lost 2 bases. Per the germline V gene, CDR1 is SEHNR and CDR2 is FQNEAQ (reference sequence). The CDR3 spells CASSKGTSGDTDTQYF. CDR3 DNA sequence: TGTGCCAGCAGCAAGGGGACTAGCGGCGACACAGATACGCAGTATTTT.

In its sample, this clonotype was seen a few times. The chain's CDR3 is CASSFTGTGWSSGANVLTF. In DNA form, the CDR3 reads TGCGCCAGCAGCTTCACCGGGACAGGGTGGAGCTCTGGGGCCAACGTCCTGACTTTC. The rearrangement uses TRBV5-1 and TRBJ2-6, with 9 bases fitting TRBD1. The CDR3 contains 19 residues. The junction had 9 bases not matched to a gene; V was cut back by 2 bases and J by 0 bases. Per the germline V gene, CDR1 is SGHRS and CDR2 is YFSETQ.

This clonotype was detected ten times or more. This chain's CDR3 is CASSPPRTGYTF. In DNA, the CDR3 is TGTGCCAGCTCACCACCGAGGACCGGCTACACCTTC. The rearrangement links TRBV18 to TRBJ1-2; no clear D. This CDR3 has 12 amino acids. Germline values: CDR1 KGHSH, CDR2 LQKENI. V was trimmed by 0 bases and J by 8 bases, leaving 7 bases between them.

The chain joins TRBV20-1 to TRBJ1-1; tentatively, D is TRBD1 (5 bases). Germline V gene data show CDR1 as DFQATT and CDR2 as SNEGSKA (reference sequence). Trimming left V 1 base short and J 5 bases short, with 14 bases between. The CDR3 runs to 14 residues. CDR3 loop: CSARGPSGWTEAFF. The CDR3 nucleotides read TGCAGTGCTAGAGGTCCTTCAGGGTGGACTGAAGCTTTCTTT.

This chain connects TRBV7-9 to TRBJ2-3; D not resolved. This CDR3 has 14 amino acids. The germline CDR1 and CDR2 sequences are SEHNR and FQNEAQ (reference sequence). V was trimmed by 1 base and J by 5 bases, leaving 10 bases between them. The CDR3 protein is CASSLVAPEDTQYF. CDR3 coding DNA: TGTGCCAGCAGCTTAGTGGCCCCGGAAGATACGCAGTATTTT.

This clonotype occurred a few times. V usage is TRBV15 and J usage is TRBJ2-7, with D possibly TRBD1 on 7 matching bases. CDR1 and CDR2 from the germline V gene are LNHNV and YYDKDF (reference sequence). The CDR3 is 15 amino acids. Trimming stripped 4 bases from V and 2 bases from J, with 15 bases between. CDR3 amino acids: CATSTRGELTYEQYF. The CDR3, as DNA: TGTGCCACCAGCACCAGGGGGGAACTTACCTACGAGCAGTACTTC.

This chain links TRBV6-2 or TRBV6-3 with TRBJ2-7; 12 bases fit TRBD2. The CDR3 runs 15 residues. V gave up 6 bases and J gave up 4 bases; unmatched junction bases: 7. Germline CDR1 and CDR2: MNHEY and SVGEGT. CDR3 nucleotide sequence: TGTGCCAGCAGATCGCTAGCGGGAGGGCCTTACGAGCAGTACTTC. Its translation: CASRSLAGGPYEQYF.

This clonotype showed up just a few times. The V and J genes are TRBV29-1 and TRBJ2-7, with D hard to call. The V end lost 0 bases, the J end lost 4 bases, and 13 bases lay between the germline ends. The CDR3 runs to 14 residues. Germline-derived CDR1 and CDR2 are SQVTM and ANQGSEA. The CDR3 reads CSVEDGGSGYEQYF. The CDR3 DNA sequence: TGCAGCGTTGAAGATGGTGGCAGTGGTTACGAGCAGTACTTC.

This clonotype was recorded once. This CDR3 is CASSFRFGSESTDTQYF. In nucleotides, the CDR3 is TGTGCCAGCAGCTTTAGGTTTGGTAGCGAGAGCACAGATACGCAGTATTTT. The chain recombines TRBV11-2 with TRBJ2-3; tentative D call: TRBD2 (5 bases). The CDR3 loop spans 17 amino acids. The germline V gene has CDR1 SGHAT and CDR2 FQNNGV. V shed 3 bases and J shed 0 bases, with 16 bases lying between them.

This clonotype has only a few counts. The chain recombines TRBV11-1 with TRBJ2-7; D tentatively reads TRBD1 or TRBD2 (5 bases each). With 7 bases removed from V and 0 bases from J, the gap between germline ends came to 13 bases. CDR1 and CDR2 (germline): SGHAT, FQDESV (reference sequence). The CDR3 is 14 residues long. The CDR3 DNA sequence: TGTGCCAGCACGCCTCGGGACCACTCCTACGAGCAGTACTTC. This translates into CASTPRDHSYEQYF.

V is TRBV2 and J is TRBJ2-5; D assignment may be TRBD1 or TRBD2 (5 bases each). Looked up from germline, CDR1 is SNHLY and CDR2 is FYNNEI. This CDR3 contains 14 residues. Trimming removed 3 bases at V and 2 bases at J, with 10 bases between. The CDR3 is CASSEGTVQETQYF. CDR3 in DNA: TGTGCCAGCAGTGAGGGGACCGTTCAAGAGACCCAGTACTTC.

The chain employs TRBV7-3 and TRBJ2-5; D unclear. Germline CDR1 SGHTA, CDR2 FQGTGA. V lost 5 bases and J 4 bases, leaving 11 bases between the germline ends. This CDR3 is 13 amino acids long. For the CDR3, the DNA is TGTGCCAGCAGCCCCTCTGGCGGAGAGACCCAGTACTTC. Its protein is CASSPSGGETQYF.

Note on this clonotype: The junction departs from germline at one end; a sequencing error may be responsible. CDR3 nucleotides: TGTGCCAGCAGCCCTCCTCGAGGGGGCGCAGGTGGCCACACCTTC. Translation gives CASSPPRGGAGGHTF. The chain couples TRBV7-2 to TRBJ1-2; 7 nucleotides agree with TRBD1. Germline V gene lookup returns CDR1 SGHTA and CDR2 FQGNSA. This CDR3 is built from 15 residues.

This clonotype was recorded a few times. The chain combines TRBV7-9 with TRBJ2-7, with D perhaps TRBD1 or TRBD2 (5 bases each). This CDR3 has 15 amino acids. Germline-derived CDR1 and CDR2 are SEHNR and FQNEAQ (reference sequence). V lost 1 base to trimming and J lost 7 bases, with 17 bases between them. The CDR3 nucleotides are TGTGCCAGCAGCTTAGAACCCAGGGTCACGGGGGAGCAGTACTTC. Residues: CASSLEPRVTGEQYF. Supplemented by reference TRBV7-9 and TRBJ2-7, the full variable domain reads DTGVSQNPRHKITKRGQNVTFRCDPISEHNRLYWYRQTLGQGPEFLTYFQNEAQLEKSRLLSDRFSAERPKGSFSTLEIQRTEQGDSAMYLCASSLEPRVTGEQYFGPGTRLTVT.

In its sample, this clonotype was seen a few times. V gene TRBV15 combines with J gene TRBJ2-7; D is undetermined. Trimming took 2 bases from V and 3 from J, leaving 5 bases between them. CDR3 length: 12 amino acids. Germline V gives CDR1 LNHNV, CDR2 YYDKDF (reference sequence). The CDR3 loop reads CATSRPFYEQYF. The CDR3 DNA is TGTGCCACCAGCAGACCATTCTACGAGCAGTACTTC.

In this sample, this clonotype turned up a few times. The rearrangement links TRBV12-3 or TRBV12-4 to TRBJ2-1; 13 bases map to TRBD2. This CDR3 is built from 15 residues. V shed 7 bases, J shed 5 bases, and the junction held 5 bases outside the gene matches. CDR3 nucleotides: TGTGCCAGCATCCTGGGACTAGCGGGGAACAATGAGCAGTTCTTC. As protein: CASILGLAGNNEQFF.

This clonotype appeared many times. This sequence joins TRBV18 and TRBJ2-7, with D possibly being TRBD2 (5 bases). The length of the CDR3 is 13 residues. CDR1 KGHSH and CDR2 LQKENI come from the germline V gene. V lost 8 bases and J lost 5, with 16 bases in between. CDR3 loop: CASPGVFSDEQYF. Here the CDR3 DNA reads TGTGCCAGCCCCGGGGTCTTCTCGGACGAGCAGTACTTC.

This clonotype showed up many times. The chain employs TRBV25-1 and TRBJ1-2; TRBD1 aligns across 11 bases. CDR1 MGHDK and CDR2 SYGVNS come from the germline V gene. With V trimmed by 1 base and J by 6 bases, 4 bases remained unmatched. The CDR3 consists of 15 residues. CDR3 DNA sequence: TGTGCCAGCAGTGAATGGGACAGGGGGATCGATGGCTACACCTTC. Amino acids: CASSEWDRGIDGYTF.

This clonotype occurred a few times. CDR3 residues: CSVEEPRDTEAFF. For the CDR3, the DNA is TGCAGCGTTGAAGAACCAAGGGACACTGAAGCTTTCTTT. V usage is TRBV29-1 and J usage is TRBJ1-1; D is unresolved. Germline lookup yields CDR1 SQVTM and CDR2 ANQGSEA. The length of the CDR3 is 13 residues. V lost 0 bases and J 3 bases, leaving 8 bases between the germline ends.

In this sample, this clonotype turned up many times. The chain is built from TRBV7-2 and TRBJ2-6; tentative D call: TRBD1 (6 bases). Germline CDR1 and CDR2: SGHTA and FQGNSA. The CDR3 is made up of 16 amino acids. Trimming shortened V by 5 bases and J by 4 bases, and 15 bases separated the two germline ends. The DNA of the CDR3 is TGTGCCAGCAGCACACAGGGAACCCGAGGGGCCAACGTCCTGACTTTC. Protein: CASSTQGTRGANVLTF.